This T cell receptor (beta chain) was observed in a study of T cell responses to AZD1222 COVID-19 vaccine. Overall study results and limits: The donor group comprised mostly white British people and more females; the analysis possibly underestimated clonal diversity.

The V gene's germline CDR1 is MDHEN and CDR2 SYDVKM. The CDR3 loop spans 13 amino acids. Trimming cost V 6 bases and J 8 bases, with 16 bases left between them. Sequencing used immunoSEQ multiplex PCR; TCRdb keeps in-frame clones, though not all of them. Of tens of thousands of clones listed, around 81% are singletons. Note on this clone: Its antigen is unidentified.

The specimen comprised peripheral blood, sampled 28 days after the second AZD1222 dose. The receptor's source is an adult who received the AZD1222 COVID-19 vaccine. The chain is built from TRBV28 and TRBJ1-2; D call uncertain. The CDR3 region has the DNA TGTGCCAGCAGCAATGGGAGGGAATGGGGCTACACCTTC. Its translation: CASSNGREWGYTF.